One T cell receptor (beta chain) is described in this entry. What it recognizes is unknown. These data are taken from a study of T cells expressing NK-cell markers. Study summary: Sorted CD3+CD56-NKG2C+, CD3+CD56+NKG2C- and CD3+CD56+NKG2C+ T cells were the source of the TCR beta repertoires. Within the sequenced cohort of eight donors, seven exhibited HCMV seropositivity and one was seronegative. Whole-study results and caveats: One observes that, in several donors, these clonotypes were also the leading ones within the CD3+CD56-NKG2C+ fraction.

Template switching by 5'RACE with UMIs generated the TCR beta cDNA. Using the 5' RACE reads, TCRdb records one entry per CDR3 protein without DNA. This sample carries roughly 150,000 distinct CDR3 sequences, with around 21% going to the ten biggest clones. CDR1 and CDR2 (germline): MNHEY, SVGAGI. This CDR3 spans 15 amino acids. The chain employs TRBV6-5 and TRBJ2-5; the TCRdb D gene call, TRBD1, has no DNA to confirm it. This clonotype was obtained from a man aged 18 to 69 in good health. The sample was blood T cells: a sorted CD56 or NKG2C T cell subset, CD4+ or CD8+ T cells, or bulk PBMC T cells (not recorded which). The CDR3 sequence is CASSFGQGSGETQYF.